This T cell receptor (beta chain) was recovered during a study of OX40 agonist ivuxolimab in advanced cancers. Overall study: Administration of intravenous ivuxolimab to patients occurred every 2 weeks at 0.01 to 10 mg/kg. Study-level results: The average count of expanded clones was higher among CD8+ T cells than among CD4+.

The table lists this clone with a count of one. Its target is not known. Germline lookup yields CDR1 MNHNY and CDR2 SVGAGI (reference sequence). J lost 7 bases, V lost 7 bases, and 13 bases had no gene match. The CDR3 covers 15 residues. Measured with immunoSEQ multiplex PCR; TCRdb has only the in-frame clones, and not every one. The data show 90,000 or so clones, 80% to 95% seen once. The sequence was collected from an adult with an advanced solid tumor such as melanoma, head and neck, liver or kidney cancer. Source: CD4+ or CD8+ T cells sorted from blood, taken in a trial of the OX40 agonist ivuxolimab. This chain joins TRBV6-6 and TRBJ2-5; 9 positions match TRBD1. CDR3 nucleotide sequence: TGTGCCAGCAAGCCCGGACAGGGGCGGGTTAGGACCCAGTACTTC. Amino acids: CASKPGQGRVRTQYF.